This T cell receptor beta chain emerged from a study of chemoradiotherapy in HPV16-positive cancers. The CDR3 length is 15 residues. Germline V gene data show CDR1 as SGHVS and CDR2 as FNYEAQ. V was pared by 6 bases and J by 2 bases, with 15 bases between. TCRdb's copy holds only in-frame clones and misses some; the assay was immunoSEQ multiplex PCR. The data hold tens of thousands of clones, with approximately 93% observed a single time. Over chemoradiotherapy, repertoires were sampled more than once. V is TRBV7-6 and J is TRBJ2-3; either TRBD1 or TRBD2 may fit D (5 bases each). This TCR derives from a human donor with HPV-associated anogenital cancer. The sample consisted of blood, taken from a patient who underwent chemoradiotherapy. The CDR3 nucleotides read TGTGCCAGCAGACCCGCGGGCAGGGTCACAGATACGCAGTATTTT. This sequence encodes CASRPAGRVTDTQYF.